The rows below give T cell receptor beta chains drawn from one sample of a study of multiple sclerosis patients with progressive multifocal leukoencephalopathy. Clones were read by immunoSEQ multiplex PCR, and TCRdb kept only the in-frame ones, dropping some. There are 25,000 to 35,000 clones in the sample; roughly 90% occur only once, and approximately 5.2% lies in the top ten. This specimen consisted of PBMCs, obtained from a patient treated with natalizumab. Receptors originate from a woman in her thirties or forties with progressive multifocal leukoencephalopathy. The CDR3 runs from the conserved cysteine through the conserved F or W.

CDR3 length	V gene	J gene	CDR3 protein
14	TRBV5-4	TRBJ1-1	CASSSLVMNTEAFF
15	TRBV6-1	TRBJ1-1	CASSDNTGGNTEAFF
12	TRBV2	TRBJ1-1	CASMGGNTEAFF
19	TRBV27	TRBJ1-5	CASSTTETGREGWDQPQHF
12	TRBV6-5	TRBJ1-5	CASRGERLPQHF
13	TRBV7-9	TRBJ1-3	CADADIVGNTIYF
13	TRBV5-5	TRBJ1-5	CASNQGGGQPQHF
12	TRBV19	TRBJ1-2	CASSPDPYGYTF
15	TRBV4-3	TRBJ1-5	CASSPDRGNNQPQHF
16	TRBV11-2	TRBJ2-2	CASSLDGRWNTGELFF
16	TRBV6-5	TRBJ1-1	CASSYAQDSPNTEAFF
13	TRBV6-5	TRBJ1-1	CASRATGGTEAFF
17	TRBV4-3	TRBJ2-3	CASSQDWRVGAPDTQYF
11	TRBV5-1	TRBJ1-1	CASSLGGEAFF
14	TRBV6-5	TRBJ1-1	CASSYVGQVTEAFF
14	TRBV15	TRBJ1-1	CAPSYRSMNTEAFF
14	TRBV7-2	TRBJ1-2	CASSLGRTNYGYTF
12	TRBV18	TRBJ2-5	CASSPSREAQYF
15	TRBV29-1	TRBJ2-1	CSVGNQGSSYNEQFF
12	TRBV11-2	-	CASSQTSDEQYF
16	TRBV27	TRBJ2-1	CATTPLAGGLINEQFF
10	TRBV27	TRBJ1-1	CAAGRGRTFF
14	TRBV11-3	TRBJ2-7	CASSLNGRGDEQYF
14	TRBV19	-	CASALGLFSDEQYF
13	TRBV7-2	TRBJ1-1	CASSLWKGTEAFF
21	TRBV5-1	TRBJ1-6	CASSFSGNTGGLSSYNSPLHF
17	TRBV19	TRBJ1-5	CASRLSAGTGKGQPQHF
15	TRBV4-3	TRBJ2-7	CASSQTSTGSYEQYF
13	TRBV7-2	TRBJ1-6	CASSTRQGAPLHF
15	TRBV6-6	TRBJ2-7	CASCSGGDRKYEQYF
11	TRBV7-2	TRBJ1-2	CASSAFYGYTF
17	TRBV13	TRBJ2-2	CASSLGLSAIPTGELFF
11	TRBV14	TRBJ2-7	CASSQGTPQYF
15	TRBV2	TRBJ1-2	CASSAIEALNYGHTF
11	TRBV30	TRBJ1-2	CAGPTISGYTF
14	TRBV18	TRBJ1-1	CASSYGQGATEAFF
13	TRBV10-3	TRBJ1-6	CAITRDRNSPLHF
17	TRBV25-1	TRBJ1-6	CASSESGALTSDSPLHF
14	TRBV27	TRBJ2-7	CASSLNTVSYEQYF
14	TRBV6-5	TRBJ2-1	CASSVGERYNEQFF
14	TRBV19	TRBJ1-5	CASSIRRENQPQHF
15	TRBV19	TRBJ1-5	CASSSSDRGRQPQHF
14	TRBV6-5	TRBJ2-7	CASSPLAGAHEQYF